Each of the 30 T cell receptor beta chains below was sequenced from the same sample in a study of post-analysis software for immune sequencing data. TCR beta cDNA libraries had unique molecular identifiers. In TCRdb, the PCR reads were re-called with MiXCR into one record per CDR3 protein. The table includes more than 500,000 distinct CDR3 sequences, roughly 34% detected once. The study, taken as a whole, reports: TRBV5-6, TRBV5-1 and TRBV20-1 were among 4 or 5 TRBV segments more frequent in patients than controls.

These receptors' targets are unknown. Sequenced input: blood. The receptors were gathered from a girl aged 2 to 17 with multiple sclerosis.

This chain joins TRBV3-1 and TRBJ2-5; D is uncertain. V was trimmed by 3 bases and J by 5 bases, leaving 10 bases between them. The germline V gene encodes CDR1 LGHDT and CDR2 YNNKEL (reference sequence). The CDR3 consists of 13 residues. CDR3 loop: CASSQGETETQYF. In nucleotides, the CDR3 is TGTGCCAGCAGCCAGGGTGAGACGGAGACCCAGTACTTC.

V and J are TRBV7-2 and TRBJ2-7, with 10 bases lining up with TRBD1. In germline, CDR1 is SGHTA, CDR2 FQGNSA. Trimming took 0 bases from V and 6 from J; bases not matched to a gene: 8. The CDR3 loop spans 16 amino acids. CDR3 amino acids: CASSLAHRDRGSEQYF. The CDR3 coding sequence is TGTGCCAGCAGCTTAGCGCACCGGGACAGGGGTAGCGAGCAGTACTTC.

This clonotype was picked up a small number of times. This chain uses TRBV5-1 with TRBJ2-3; the match to TRBD2 covers 8 bases. CDR1 and CDR2 (germline): SGHRS, YFSETQ. There are 15 residues in the CDR3. V shed 1 base and J 6 bases; nucleotides not matched to a gene: 7. The chain's CDR3 is CASSLNRGGQDTQYF. The CDR3 DNA is TGCGCCAGCAGCTTGAACCGGGGGGGCCAGGATACGCAGTATTTT.

This clonotype was picked up a small number of times. The genes are TRBV4-1 and TRBJ1-6, with 7 bases lining up with TRBD1. Germline assignment: CDR1 MGHRA and CDR2 YSYEKL. J was trimmed by 8 bases and V by 2 bases; bases with no gene match: 9. CDR3 size: 16 residues. The CDR3 DNA reads as TGCGCCAGCAGCCAACCCACTCGACAGGGACATTCACCCCTCCACTTT. Protein: CASSQPTRQGHSPLHF.

This clonotype turned up a few times. The chain combines TRBV6-6 with TRBJ2-3; D is uncertain. The CDR3 extends over 15 amino acids. The germline V and J ends were trimmed by 3 bases and 0 bases, with 10 bases remaining between them. In germline, CDR1 is MNHNY, CDR2 SVGAGI (reference sequence). DNA of the CDR3: TGTGCCAGCAGTTATCGGAGCCCTAGCACAGATACGCAGTATTTT. Amino acids: CASSYRSPSTDTQYF.

This sequence joins TRBV12-3 or TRBV12-4 and TRBJ1-2; D is unclear. With 6 bases removed from V and 7 bases from J, the gap between germline ends came to 18 bases. The length of the CDR3 is 14 residues. Here the CDR3 reads CASSRAGVSGGYTF. For the CDR3, the DNA is TGTGCCAGCAGCCGGGCTGGGGTTTCGGGTGGCTACACCTTC.

V gene TRBV12-5 combines with J gene TRBJ2-5; 7 positions agree with TRBD2. The germline V gene encodes CDR1 LGHNT and CDR2 FRNRAP. Unmatched junction bases numbered 8, after V lost 5 bases and J lost 5 bases. The CDR3 totals 14 residues. The CDR3 sequence is CASGQSGVLETQYF. CDR3 DNA: TGTGCTAGTGGTCAAAGCGGGGTGCTTGAGACCCAGTACTTC.

This clonotype has a single count. V is TRBV10-1 and J is TRBJ1-1; D gene ambiguous. There are 13 residues in the CDR3. Germline V CDR1 and CDR2: WNHNN, SYGVQD (reference sequence). V shed 7 bases and J shed 7 bases, with 16 bases lying between them. CDR3 region: CASKNREMSEAFF. In nucleotides, the CDR3 is TGCGCCAGCAAAAATCGAGAGATGAGTGAAGCTTTCTTT.

This clonotype was seen more than once but under ten times. This chain uses TRBV3-1 with TRBJ2-3; the D gene is possibly TRBD2 (5 bases). The CDR3 has 16 residues. Germline assignment: CDR1 LGHDT and CDR2 YNNKEL (reference sequence). V gave up 0 bases and J gave up 1 base, with 11 bases separating them. The CDR3 here is CASSQDQGSGTDTQYF. DNA for the CDR3: TGTGCCAGCAGCCAAGATCAAGGGAGCGGCACAGATACGCAGTATTTT.

In its sample, this clonotype was seen a few times. V gene TRBV28 combines with J gene TRBJ1-5; D perhaps matches TRBD1 (6 bases). From germline, CDR1 is MDHEN and CDR2 SYDVKM. The CDR3 sequence is 16 residues long. V lost 2 bases and J 4 bases, leaving 15 bases between the germline ends. CDR3 residues: CASSLPDRYSNQPQHF. CDR3 in DNA: TGTGCCAGCAGTTTACCCGACAGGTATAGTAATCAGCCCCAGCATTTT.

The chain is built from TRBV27 and TRBJ2-5; TRBD1 agrees at 8 bases. The germline CDR1 and CDR2 sequences are MNHEY and SMNVEV (reference sequence). With V trimmed by 7 bases and J by 11 bases, 18 bases remained unmatched. The CDR3 spans 15 residues. The CDR3 reads CASTSVDRDDNEQYF. The CDR3 nucleotides read TGTGCCAGCACCTCGGTGGACAGGGATGACAATGAGCAGTACTTC.

This clonotype showed up just a few times. At one boundary the junction diverges from the germline segment, which might be a read error. V is TRBV7-7 and J is TRBJ2-1; D remains unclear. The germline V gene encodes CDR1 SSHAT and CDR2 FNYEAQ (reference sequence). The CDR3 sequence is 17 residues long. The CDR3 bases are TGTGCTAGCAGCTTATTAGCCCTAGGGTATTTGGACAATGAGCAGTTCTTC. Protein sequence: CASSLLALGYLDNEQFF.

The genes are TRBV4-1 and TRBJ1-1, with D perhaps matching TRBD1 (5 bases). Germline V gives CDR1 MGHRA, CDR2 YSYEKL. V was trimmed by 1 base and J by 1 base, leaving 10 bases between them. The CDR3 loop spans 15 amino acids. CDR3 DNA sequence: TGCGCCAGCAGCCAAGTGTTCGACAGGAACACTGAAGCTTTCTTT. Residues: CASSQVFDRNTEAFF.

This clonotype occurred a few times. The rearrangement uses TRBV3-1 and TRBJ1-1; D remains unclear. The germline V gene has CDR1 LGHDT and CDR2 YNNKEL (reference sequence). The CDR3 runs to 14 residues. V lost 0 bases and J 9 bases, leaving 14 bases between the germline ends. CDR3 amino acids: CASSQEAQLGKAFF. Here the CDR3 DNA reads TGTGCCAGCAGCCAAGAGGCACAGCTGGGTAAAGCTTTCTTT.

This clonotype appeared a few times. The V and J genes are TRBV29-1 and TRBJ1-1, with D uncertain. Germline-derived CDR1 and CDR2 are SQVTM and ANQGSEA. This CDR3 region has 11 residues. Trimming took off 5 bases at V and 2 bases at J, with 6 bases between the two ends. The CDR3 reads CSVSQNTEAFF. The CDR3, as DNA: TGCAGCGTTTCTCAAAACACTGAAGCTTTCTTT.

The CDR3 sequence is CSARERSGPTEAFF. Written as DNA, the CDR3 is TGCAGTGCTAGAGAAAGAAGTGGGCCCACTGAAGCTTTCTTT. The chain combines TRBV20-1 with TRBJ1-1; D gene ambiguous. Germline V lookup: CDR1 DFQATT, CDR2 SNEGSKA (reference sequence). V was pared by 0 bases and J by 4 bases, with 12 bases between. The CDR3 loop spans 14 amino acids.

The chain is built from TRBV6-5 and TRBJ2-1, with a weak D call TRBD1 (6 bases). Trimming removed 7 bases from V and 2 bases from J, with 15 bases in between. The CDR3 spans 15 residues. CDR1 is MNHEY, CDR2 SVGAGI, per germline. CDR3 residues: CASNRDIFPYNEQFF. In nucleotides, the CDR3 is TGTGCCAGCAACCGGGACATCTTCCCCTACAATGAGCAGTTCTTC.

This clonotype occurred a few times. This chain connects TRBV6-5 to TRBJ2-3; weak D call: TRBD2 (6 bases). Germline V gene sequence: CDR1 MNHEY, CDR2 SVGAGI. Trimming shortened V by 2 bases and J by 8 bases, and 20 bases separated the two germline ends. The CDR3 consists of 16 residues. The CDR3 reads CASSYRGSAALTTQYF. The DNA of the CDR3 is TGTGCCAGCAGTTACCGGGGGTCGGCGGCCCTGACTACGCAGTATTTT.

This clonotype was detected only a few times. This rearrangement joins TRBV10-3 to TRBJ2-7, with D hard to call. The assigned J gene may be wrong: the sequence end matches TRBJ2-5 better. CDR1 and CDR2 from the germline V gene are ENHRY and SYGVKD. The CDR3 extends over 12 amino acids. The CDR3 DNA sequence: TGTGCCATCAGTGAGTCTTGGGAGACCCAGTACTTC. As protein: CAISESWETQYF.

The chain combines TRBV5-1 with TRBJ2-3, with 8 nucleotides matching TRBD2. The germline CDR1 and CDR2 sequences are SGHRS and YFSETQ. The V segment lost 5 bases and the J segment 2 bases; nucleotides outside the gene matches: 4. This CDR3 is 14 amino acids long. CDR3 in DNA: TGCGCCAGCAGTGCGGGGGGCTACACAGATACGCAGTATTTT. As protein: CASSAGGYTDTQYF.

The chain has TRBV29-1 and TRBJ1-2; tentatively, D is TRBD1 (6 bases). V was trimmed by 3 bases and J by 3 bases, leaving 11 bases between them. The CDR3 extends over 13 amino acids. Germline V lookup: CDR1 SQVTM, CDR2 ANQGSEA. CDR3 protein: CSVDGAGDYGYTF. DNA for the CDR3: TGCAGCGTTGACGGGGCAGGGGACTATGGCTACACCTTC.

This chain uses TRBV12-3 or TRBV12-4 with TRBJ1-5; 8 nucleotides line up with TRBD1. The trim removed 5 bases at V and 7 bases at J, leaving 7 bases unmatched. The CDR3 has 14 residues. The CDR3 DNA reads TGTGCCAGCAGTCTGGACAGGGAACCCCAGCCCCAGCATTTT. The encoded protein is CASSLDREPQPQHF.

This clonotype has only one observation. An end of the junction differs from the germline gene, which may be a read error. The V gene is TRBV12-3 or TRBV12-4, the J gene TRBJ1-4, with TRBD1 as a possible D gene (6 bases). The CDR3 sequence is 15 residues long. The DNA of the CDR3 is TGTGCCAGCAGTAACCGACAGGCGGCAAGGGAAAAACGGTTTTTT. This translates into CASSNRQAAREKRFF.

This chain links TRBV5-6 with TRBJ2-7; tentative D call: TRBD1 (5 bases). The ends were cut back, 2 bases at V and 3 bases at J, with 9 bases in the middle. Looked up from germline, CDR1 is SGHDT and CDR2 is YYEEEE. The CDR3 has 13 residues. The CDR3 reads CASSFLRGYEQYF. CDR3 in DNA: TGTGCCAGCAGCTTTCTTAGGGGCTACGAGCAGTACTTC.

The chain carries TRBV20-1 and TRBJ2-1; D is possibly TRBD1 or TRBD2 (6 bases each). Germline CDR1 reads DFQATT; CDR2 reads SNEGSKA (reference sequence). The CDR3 totals 15 residues. Deletions cut 5 bases from V and 4 bases from J, with 18 bases between. The CDR3 sequence: CSALIEGGRYNEQFF. CDR3 nucleotide sequence: TGCAGTGCTCTCATTGAGGGGGGTCGATACAATGAGCAGTTCTTC.

The V gene is TRBV20-1, the J gene TRBJ1-4; TRBD1 is a possible D gene (6 bases). The CDR3 sequence is 15 residues long. Germline CDR1 is DFQATT and CDR2 is SNEGSKA (reference sequence). V was trimmed by 0 bases and J by 8 bases, leaving 16 bases between them. The CDR3 coding sequence is TGCAGTGCTAGAGAACCGAGGGGGGAGAGAGAAAAACTGTTTTTT. It encodes CSAREPRGEREKLFF.

About this clonotype: The CDR3 carries no conserved terminal phenylalanine or tryptophan, so it likely arises from a read error. This chain connects TRBV7-9 to TRBJ2-5; 11 bases align to TRBD1. The CDR3 sequence is 16 residues long. Germline CDR1 is SEHNR and CDR2 is FQNEAQ (reference sequence). The V segment lost 5 bases and the J segment 5 bases; nucleotides outside the gene matches: 10. Written as DNA, the CDR3 is TGTGCCAGCAGCCAATTCGGACAGGGGGCGGGGGAGACCCAGTACTGC. It specifies CASSQFGQGAGETQYC.

The chain has TRBV11-2 and TRBJ2-7; D is ambiguous. Per the germline V gene, CDR1 is SGHAT and CDR2 is FQNNGV. The CDR3 is made up of 13 amino acids. V was trimmed by 5 bases and J by 3 bases, leaving 11 bases between them. As DNA, the CDR3 is TGTGCCAGCAGCCTAAGGGTCTTCTACGAGCAGTACTTC. Protein sequence: CASSLRVFYEQYF.

The rearrangement uses TRBV12-3 or TRBV12-4 and TRBJ2-5; D could derive from TRBD1 or TRBD2 (5 bases each). This CDR3 spans 15 amino acids. Between the trimmed V and J ends, which lost 1 base and 1 base, there was a span of 10 bases. CDR3 sequence: CASSLVGRSQETQYF. The DNA of the CDR3 is TGTGCCAGCAGTTTAGTGGGACGGTCCCAAGAGACCCAGTACTTC.

This clonotype occurred many times. The CDR3 loop is CAISEGGAEEQYF. The CDR3 DNA follows: TGTGCCATCAGTGAGGGGGGCGCGGAGGAGCAGTACTTC. This chain joins TRBV10-3 and TRBJ2-7; D is perhaps TRBD1 (6 bases). V dropped 2 bases and J dropped 7 bases, with 12 bases sitting between them. CDR1 is ENHRY and CDR2 is SYGVKD in the germline V gene. CDR3 size: 13 residues.